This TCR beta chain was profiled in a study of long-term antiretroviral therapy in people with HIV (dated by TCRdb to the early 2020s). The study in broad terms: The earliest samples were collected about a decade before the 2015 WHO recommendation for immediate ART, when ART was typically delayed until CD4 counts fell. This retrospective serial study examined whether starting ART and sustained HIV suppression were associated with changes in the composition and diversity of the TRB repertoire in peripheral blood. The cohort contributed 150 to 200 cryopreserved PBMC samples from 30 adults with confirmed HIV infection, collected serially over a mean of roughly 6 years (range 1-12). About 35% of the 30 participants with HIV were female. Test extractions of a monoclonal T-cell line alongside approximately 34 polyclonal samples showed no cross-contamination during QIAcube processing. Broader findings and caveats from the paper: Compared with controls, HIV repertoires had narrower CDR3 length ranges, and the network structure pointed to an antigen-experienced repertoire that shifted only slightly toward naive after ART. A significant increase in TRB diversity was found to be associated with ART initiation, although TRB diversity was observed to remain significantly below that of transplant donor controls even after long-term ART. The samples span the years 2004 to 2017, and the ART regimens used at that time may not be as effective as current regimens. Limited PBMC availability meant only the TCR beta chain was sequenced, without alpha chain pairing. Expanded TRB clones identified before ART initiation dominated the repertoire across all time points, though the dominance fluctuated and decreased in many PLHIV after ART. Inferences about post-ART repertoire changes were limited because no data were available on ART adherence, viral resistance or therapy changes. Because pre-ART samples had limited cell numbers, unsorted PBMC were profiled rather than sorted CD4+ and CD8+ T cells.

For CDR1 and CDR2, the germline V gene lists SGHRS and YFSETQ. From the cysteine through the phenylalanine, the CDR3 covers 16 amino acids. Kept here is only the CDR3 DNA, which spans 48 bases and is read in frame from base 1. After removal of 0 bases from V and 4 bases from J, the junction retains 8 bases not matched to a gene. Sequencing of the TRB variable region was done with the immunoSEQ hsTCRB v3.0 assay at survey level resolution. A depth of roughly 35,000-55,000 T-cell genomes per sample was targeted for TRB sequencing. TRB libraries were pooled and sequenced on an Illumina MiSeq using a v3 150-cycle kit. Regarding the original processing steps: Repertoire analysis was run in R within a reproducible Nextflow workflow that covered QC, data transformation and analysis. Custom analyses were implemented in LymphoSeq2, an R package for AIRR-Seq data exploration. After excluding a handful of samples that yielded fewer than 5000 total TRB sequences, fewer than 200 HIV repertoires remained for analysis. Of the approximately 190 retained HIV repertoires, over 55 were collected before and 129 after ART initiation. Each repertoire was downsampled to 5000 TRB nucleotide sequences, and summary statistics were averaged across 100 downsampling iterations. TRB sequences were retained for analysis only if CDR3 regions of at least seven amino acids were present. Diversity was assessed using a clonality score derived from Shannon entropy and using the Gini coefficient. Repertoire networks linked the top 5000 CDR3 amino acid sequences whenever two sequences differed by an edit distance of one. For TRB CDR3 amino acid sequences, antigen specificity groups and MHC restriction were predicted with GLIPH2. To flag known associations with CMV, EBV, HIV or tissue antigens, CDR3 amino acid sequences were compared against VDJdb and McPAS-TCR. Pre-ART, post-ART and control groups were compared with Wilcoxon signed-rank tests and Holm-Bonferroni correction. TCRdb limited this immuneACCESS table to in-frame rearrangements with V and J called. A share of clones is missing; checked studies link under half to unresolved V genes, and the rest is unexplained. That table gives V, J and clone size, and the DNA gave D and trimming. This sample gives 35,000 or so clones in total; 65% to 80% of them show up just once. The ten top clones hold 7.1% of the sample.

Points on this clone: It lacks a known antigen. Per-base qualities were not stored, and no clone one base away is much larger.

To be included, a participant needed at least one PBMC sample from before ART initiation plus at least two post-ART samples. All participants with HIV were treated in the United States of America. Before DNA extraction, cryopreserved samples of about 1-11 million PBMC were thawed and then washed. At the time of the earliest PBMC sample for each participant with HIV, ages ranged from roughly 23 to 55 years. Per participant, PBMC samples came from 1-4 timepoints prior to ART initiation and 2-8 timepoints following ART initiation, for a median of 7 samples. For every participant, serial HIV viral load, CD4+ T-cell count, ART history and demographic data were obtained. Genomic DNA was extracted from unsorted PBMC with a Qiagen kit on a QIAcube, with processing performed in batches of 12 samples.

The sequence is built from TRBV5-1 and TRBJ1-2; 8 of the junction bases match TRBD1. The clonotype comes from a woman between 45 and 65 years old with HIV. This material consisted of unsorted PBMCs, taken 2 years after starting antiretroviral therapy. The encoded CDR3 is CASSLGPGQVLYGYTF. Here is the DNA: TGCGCCAGCAGCTTGGGCCCGGGACAGGTTCTCTATGGCTACACCTTC. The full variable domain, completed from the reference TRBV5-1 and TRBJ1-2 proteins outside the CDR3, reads KAGVTQTPRYLIKTRGQQVTLSCSPISGHRSVSWYQQTPGQGLQFLFEYFSETQRNKGNFPGRFSGRQFSNSRSEMNVSTLELGDSALYLCASSLGPGQVLYGYTFGSGTRLTVV.